This T cell receptor beta chain originates from a study of graft-versus-host responses after intestinal transplantation. Whole-study context: As for transplant type, recipients had multivisceral, liver-intestinal, or isolated intestinal grafts. The recipients all started with anti-thymocyte globulin induction and then took tacrolimus and steroids for 2 to 4 years.

Study-level findings and limits: High graft-versus-host to host-versus-graft clonal ratios were seen in allografts of patients with graft-donor T cell macrochimerism. Recipient marrow harbored GvH clones, some of which surfaced first in ileum or blood.

Regarding this clone: What it recognizes is unknown.

Profiling relied on immunoSEQ multiplex PCR, and the TCRdb table lists in-frame clones only, not all of them. Of 86,000 or so clones in the sample, approximately 90% are singletons; the top ten hold 5.5% to 7%. The V and J ends lost 0 bases and 1 base respectively, with 11 bases between them. CDR1 and CDR2 (germline): SGDLS, YYNGEE. The CDR3 runs to 15 residues. The source is a human donor who received an intestinal transplant. V is TRBV9 and J is TRBJ2-7; D gene uncertain. The sample was unstimulated CD8+ T cells sorted from spleen or lymph node cells, taken before intestinal transplant. The CDR3: CASSVDDTLSYEQYF. The CDR3 region has the DNA TGTGCCAGCAGCGTAGATGATACGCTATCCTACGAGCAGTACTTC.